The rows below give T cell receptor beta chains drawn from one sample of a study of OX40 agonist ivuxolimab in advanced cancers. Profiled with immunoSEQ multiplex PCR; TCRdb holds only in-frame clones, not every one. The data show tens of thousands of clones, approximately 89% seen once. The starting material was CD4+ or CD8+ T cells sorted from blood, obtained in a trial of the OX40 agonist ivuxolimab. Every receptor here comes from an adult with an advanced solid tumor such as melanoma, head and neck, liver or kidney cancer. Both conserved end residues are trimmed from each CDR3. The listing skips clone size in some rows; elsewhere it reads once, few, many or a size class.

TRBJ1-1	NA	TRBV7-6	ASSLGEQGIGATEAF
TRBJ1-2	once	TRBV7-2	ASSLGRGLDYGYT
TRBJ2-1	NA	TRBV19	ASSRRGYEQF
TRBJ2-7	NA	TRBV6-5	ASSYRADLARY
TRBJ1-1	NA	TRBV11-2	ASSVQGAEAF
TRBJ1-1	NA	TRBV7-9	ASSLDLGRNTEAF
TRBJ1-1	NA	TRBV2	ASSLGQGAGQRGTEAF
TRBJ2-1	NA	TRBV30	AWSSPGTGRYNEQF
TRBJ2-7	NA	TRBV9	ASSVDDSLSYEQY
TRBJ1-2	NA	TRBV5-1	ASSLAGQGLAYGYT
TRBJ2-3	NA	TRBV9	ASMGTSGETDTQY
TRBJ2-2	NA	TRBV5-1	ASRPGDSGAGELF
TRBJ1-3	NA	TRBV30	AWSLSGNGNTIY
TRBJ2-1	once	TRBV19	ASNGAGEQF
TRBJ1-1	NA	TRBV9	ASSVDSGGSGTEAF
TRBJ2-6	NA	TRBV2	ASRPASGANVLT
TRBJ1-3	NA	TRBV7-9	ASSVGGSGNTIY
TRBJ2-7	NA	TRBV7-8	ASSFGGSSYEQY
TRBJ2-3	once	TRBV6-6	ASSVTDTQY
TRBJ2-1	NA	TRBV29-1	SVEGGYSPYNEQF
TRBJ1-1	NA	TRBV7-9	ASSFEGGVGTEAF
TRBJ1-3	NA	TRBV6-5	ASSQGGNTIY
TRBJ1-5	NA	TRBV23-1	ASSQPTGTGPYSNQPQH
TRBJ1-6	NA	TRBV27	ASSLTTYNSPLH
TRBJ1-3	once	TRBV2	ASSPDRAGNTIY
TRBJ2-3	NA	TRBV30	AWSDRGLTDTQY
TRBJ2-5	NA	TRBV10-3	AIKSHGGLETQY
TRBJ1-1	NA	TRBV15	ATSRDLGSQMNTEAF
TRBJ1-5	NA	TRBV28	ASSFGRRGSNQPQH
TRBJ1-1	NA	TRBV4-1	ASSLKDSMNTEAF
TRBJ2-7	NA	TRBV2	ASSPDRTYEQY
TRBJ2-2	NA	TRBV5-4	ASSLGQGLFGELF
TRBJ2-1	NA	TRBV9	ASSVDGQGGNEQF
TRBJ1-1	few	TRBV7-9	ASSLMTQGEAF
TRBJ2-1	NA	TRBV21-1	ASSKLAGGLSYNEQF
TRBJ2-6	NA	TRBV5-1	ASSLAGGAGANVLT
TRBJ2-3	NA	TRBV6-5	ASKQADTDTQY
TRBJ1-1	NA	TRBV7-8	ASSLALDIPEAF
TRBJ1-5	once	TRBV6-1	ASGDVYSSNQPQH
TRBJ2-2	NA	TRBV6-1	ASSENPWQVGAGELF
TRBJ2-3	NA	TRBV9	ASSVGQPTDTQY
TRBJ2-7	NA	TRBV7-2	ASSLDRSSYEQY
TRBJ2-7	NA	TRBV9	ASSVDAVTGVIREQY
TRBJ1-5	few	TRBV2	ASSLQGSNQPQH
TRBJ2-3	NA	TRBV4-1	ASSQEGLVLTDTQY
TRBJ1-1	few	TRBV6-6	ASSPRGSNTEAF
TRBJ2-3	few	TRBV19	ASSINRVQDTQY
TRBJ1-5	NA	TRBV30	ACDRDSNQPQH
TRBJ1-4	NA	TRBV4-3	ASSQDLTATNEKLF
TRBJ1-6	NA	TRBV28	ASSLERETPLH
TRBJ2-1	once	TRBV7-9	ASSFALAGNNEQF
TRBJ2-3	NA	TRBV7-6	ASSRAGVTDTQY